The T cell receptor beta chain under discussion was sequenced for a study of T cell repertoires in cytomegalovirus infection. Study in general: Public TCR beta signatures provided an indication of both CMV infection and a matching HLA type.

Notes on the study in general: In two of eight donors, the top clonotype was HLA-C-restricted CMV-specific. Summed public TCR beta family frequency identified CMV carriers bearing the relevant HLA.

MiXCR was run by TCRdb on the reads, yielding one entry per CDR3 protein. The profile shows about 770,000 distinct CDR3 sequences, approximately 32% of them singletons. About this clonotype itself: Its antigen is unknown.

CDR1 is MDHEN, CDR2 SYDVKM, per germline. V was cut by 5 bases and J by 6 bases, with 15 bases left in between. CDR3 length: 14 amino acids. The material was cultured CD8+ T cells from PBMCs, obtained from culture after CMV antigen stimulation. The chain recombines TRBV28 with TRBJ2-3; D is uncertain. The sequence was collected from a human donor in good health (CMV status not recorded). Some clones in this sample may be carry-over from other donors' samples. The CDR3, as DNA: TGTGCCAGCAGTCCTCGAATGGGCTTCGATACGCAGTATTTT. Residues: CASSPRMGFDTQYF.